The 30 T cell receptor beta chains listed next were all sequenced from one sample in a study of blood T cell repertoires in COVID-19. Assay used: immunoSEQ multiplex PCR; TCRdb lists only in-frame clones, some missing. The table lists 220,000 or so clones, about 93% of them singletons. Sample: peripheral blood. The receptors come from a man between 60 and 75 years old with COVID-19, enrolled during active disease.

This clone appeared a single time. The genes are TRBV18 and TRBJ1-1, with 9 bases aligning to TRBD1. CDR1 is KGHSH and CDR2 is LQKENI in the germline V gene. The CDR3 is 16 residues long. V trimming: 5 bases; J trimming: 5 bases; junction bases outside the gene matches: 12. The CDR3 bases are TGTGCCAGCTCAAATCAACAGGGGGCTTCGGGTACTGAAGCTTTCTTT. Translation: CASSNQQGASGTEAFF. Together with reference TRBV18 and TRBJ1-1, the CDR3 gives the full variable domain: NAGVMQNPRHLVRRRGQEARLRCSPMKGHSHVYWYRQLPEEGLKFMVYLQKENIIDESGMPKERFSAEFPKEGPSILRIQQVVRGDSAAYFCASSNQQGASGTEAFFGQGTRLTVV.

This chain uses TRBV4-1 with TRBJ1-2; D unclear. Germline V gene data show CDR1 as MGHRA and CDR2 as YSYEKL. The CDR3 loop spans 14 amino acids. V lost 1 base, J lost 5 bases, and 11 bases lay in between. CDR3 DNA sequence: TGCGCCAGCAGCCAAGTACAGTCCCCTTATGGCTACACCTTC. Protein product: CASSQVQSPYGYTF.

The chain has TRBV5-1 and TRBJ1-4, with D hard to call. This CDR3 is built from 14 residues. Germline loops: CDR1 SGHRS, CDR2 YFSETQ. Trimming left V 4 bases short and J 5 bases short, with 12 bases between. CDR3 sequence (DNA): TGCGCCAGCAGCGTAGATCCGGGAAATGAAAAACTGTTTTTT. Translation: CASSVDPGNEKLFF. The full variable domain, with the rest looked up from reference TRBV5-1 and TRBJ1-4, is KAGVTQTPRYLIKTRGQQVTLSCSPISGHRSVSWYQQTPGQGLQFLFEYFSETQRNKGNFPGRFSGRQFSNSRSEMNVSTLELGDSALYLCASSVDPGNEKLFFGSGTQLSVL.

The V gene is TRBV5-4, the J gene TRBJ1-2; the match to TRBD1 covers 9 bases. Germline lookup yields CDR1 SGHNT and CDR2 YYREEE (reference sequence). CDR3 length: 15 residues. V was clipped by 5 bases and J by 8 bases; unmatched bases: 13. For the CDR3, the DNA is TGTGCCAGCAGACTTGATCCCGGGACAGGGCAGGGCTACACCTTC. Protein: CASRLDPGTGQGYTF.

Comment on this clone: Other DNA sequences of this sample code for an identical CDR3. The rearrangement joins TRBV7-2 to TRBJ2-1; 9 bases align to TRBD2. The CDR3 covers 15 residues. The V and J ends lost 4 bases and 7 bases, in that order; junction bases with no gene match: 8. Per germline, CDR1 SGHTA and CDR2 FQGNSA. The CDR3, as DNA: TGTGCCAGCAGCTCGCCCGGGACTAGCTTAAATGAGCAGTTCTTC. This encodes CASSSPGTSLNEQFF.

This sequence joins TRBV18 and TRBJ1-3; D remains unclear. The germline V gene has CDR1 KGHSH and CDR2 LQKENI. This CDR3 contains 16 residues. V shed 0 bases and J shed 6 bases, with 15 bases lying between them. CDR3 residues: CASSPPVRLPANTIYF. The CDR3 DNA follows: TGTGCCAGCTCACCACCGGTTAGATTACCCGCAAACACCATATATTTT.

The V and J genes are TRBV4-3 and TRBJ2-2; no firm D call. The CDR3 has 16 residues. Trimming shortened V by 3 bases and J by 1 base, and 12 bases separated the two germline ends. Germline V gene lookup returns CDR1 LGHNA and CDR2 YSLEER. The CDR3 loop reads CASSQSVIRNTGELFF. The CDR3 DNA reads as TGCGCCAGCAGCCAGTCGGTGATCCGGAACACCGGGGAGCTGTTTTTT.

The genes are TRBV7-9 and TRBJ1-4, with D unclear. Trimming took off 2 bases at V and 4 bases at J, with 11 bases between the two ends. Per germline, CDR1 SEHNR and CDR2 FQNEAQ (reference sequence). CDR3 size: 15 residues. DNA for the CDR3: TGTGCCAGCAGCTTACTAGGTCAGAGTAATGAAAAACTGTTTTTT. Its translation: CASSLLGQSNEKLFF.

The chain is built from TRBV5-1 and TRBJ2-7, with 9 nucleotides matching TRBD1. This CDR3 region has 14 residues. J was trimmed by 2 bases and V by 4 bases; bases with no gene match: 4. Germline values: CDR1 SGHRS, CDR2 YFSETQ. CDR3 sequence (DNA): TGCGCCAGCAGCCCTGGGACAGGGACCTACGAGCAGTACTTC. This gives the protein CASSPGTGTYEQYF.

The chain links TRBV30 to TRBJ1-6; weak D call: TRBD1 (5 bases). The CDR3 has 17 amino acids. V was trimmed by 2 bases and J by 0 bases, leaving 14 bases between them. Per germline, CDR1 GTSNPN and CDR2 SVGIG (reference sequence). As DNA, the CDR3 is TGTGCCTGGAGTCCCCAAGGGACTCGCTCCTATAATTCACCCCTCCACTTT. Translation gives CAWSPQGTRSYNSPLHF.

J is TRBJ1-6 and V is TRBV6-5, with unresolved D. In germline, CDR1 is MNHEY, CDR2 SVGAGI. This CDR3 contains 15 residues. V lost 5 bases, J lost 7 bases, and 15 bases lay in between. The CDR3 sequence is CASSLSRGGNSPLHF. The DNA of the CDR3 is TGTGCCAGCAGTCTATCCCGGGGTGGGAATTCACCCCTCCACTTT.

This chain uses TRBV7-2 with TRBJ1-2; 9 bases fit TRBD1. The CDR3 sequence is 14 residues long. The ends lost 5 bases at V and 2 bases at J; junction bases unmatched: 3. Germline lookup yields CDR1 SGHTA and CDR2 FQGNSA. CDR3: CASSRGTGNYGYTF. CDR3 nucleotides: TGTGCCAGCAGCCGCGGGACAGGGAACTATGGCTACACCTTC.

This chain connects TRBV6-1 to TRBJ2-7; 10 bases map to TRBD2. Germline V gene data show CDR1 as MNHNS and CDR2 as SASEGT. The CDR3 spans 16 residues. Trimming at V came to 0 bases and at J to 0 bases, leaving 2 bases not matched to a gene. The CDR3 here is CASSEAASGSSYEQYF. The CDR3 DNA is TGTGCCAGCAGTGAAGCGGCTAGCGGGAGCTCCTACGAGCAGTACTTC.

The gene calls are TRBV3-1 (or the pseudogene TRBV3-2) and TRBJ2-1, with 11 bases fitting TRBD2. This CDR3 contains 17 residues. Germline trimming cut 0 bases from V and 4 bases from J; bases unmatched to any gene: 5. CDR1 and CDR2 (germline): LGHDT, YNNKEL (reference sequence). The CDR3 nucleotides read TGTGCCAGCAGCCAAGAACGGCTAGCGGGGGGATACAATGAGCAGTTCTTC. It translates to CASSQERLAGGYNEQFF.

The V gene is TRBV7-3, the J gene TRBJ2-1; 8 bases fit TRBD2. Germline CDR1 and CDR2: SGHTA and FQGTGA. The CDR3 spans 15 residues. V gave up 5 bases and J gave up 6 bases; unmatched junction bases: 9. In DNA form, the CDR3 reads TGTGCCAGCAGCCCCGGGACTAGATTTATCAATGAGCAGTTCTTC. The encoded protein is CASSPGTRFINEQFF.

This clone was counted once. V and J are TRBV4-2 and TRBJ1-5; D call uncertain. This CDR3 spans 15 amino acids. Trimming removed 1 base at V and 0 bases at J, with 7 bases between. CDR1 is LGHNA and CDR2 is YNFKEQ in the germline V gene. CDR3 DNA: TGTGCCAGCAGCCAAGTTGAGTATAGCAATCAGCCCCAGCATTTT. It specifies CASSQVEYSNQPQHF.

This chain connects TRBV5-1 to TRBJ2-3; 8 nucleotides line up with TRBD2. Per the germline V gene, CDR1 is SGHRS and CDR2 is YFSETQ. The V segment lost 4 bases and the J segment 1 base; nucleotides outside the gene matches: 11. This CDR3 comprises 17 residues. The CDR3 nucleotides read TGCGCCAGCAGCCCCCGGGGTGGTAGCGGGGGCACAGATACGCAGTATTTT. Its translation: CASSPRGGSGGTDTQYF.

The rearrangement links TRBV9 to TRBJ2-7, with D maybe TRBD1 (6 bases). Germline V gives CDR1 SGDLS, CDR2 YYNGEE. The CDR3 has 16 residues. V was shortened by 4 bases and J by 5 bases, with 22 bases between the two germline ends. Written as DNA, the CDR3 is TGTGCCAGCAGCCTAGGAAGTACAGGGACCATCAACGAGCAGTACTTC. Translating it yields CASSLGSTGTINEQYF.

In this sample, this clone turned up once. The chain couples TRBV7-9 to TRBJ1-5, with TRBD1 as a possible D gene (6 bases). There are 14 residues in the CDR3. Trimming stripped 4 bases from V and 4 bases from J, with 11 bases between. Germline loops: CDR1 SEHNR, CDR2 FQNEAQ (reference sequence). CDR3 region: CASSYSQGNQPQHF. Written as DNA, the CDR3 is TGTGCCAGCAGCTACTCCCAGGGGAATCAGCCCCAGCATTTT.

The V and J genes are TRBV27 and TRBJ1-1; D is perhaps TRBD1 (5 bases). The CDR3 is 15 residues long. Germline V lookup: CDR1 MNHEY, CDR2 SMNVEV (reference sequence). Trimming pared 5 bases from V and 6 bases from J, leaving 19 bases between. CDR3 sequence reads: CASSPLPTGTAEAFF. For the CDR3, the DNA is TGTGCCAGCAGTCCGCTTCCTACAGGCACGGCTGAAGCTTTCTTT.

The chain employs TRBV5-4 and TRBJ2-7; possible D gene TRBD2, 6 bases. V lost 2 bases and J lost 6, with 6 bases in between. This CDR3 region has 11 residues. Germline V gene data show CDR1 as SGHNT and CDR2 as YYREEE (reference sequence). The CDR3 DNA follows: TGTGCCAGCAGCTTCGGGGGCGAGCAGTACTTC. It translates to CASSFGGEQYF.

The rearrangement joins TRBV15 to TRBJ1-5, with D maybe TRBD1 (5 bases). V dropped 3 bases and J dropped 3 bases, with 9 bases sitting between them. This CDR3 spans 14 amino acids. In germline, CDR1 is LNHNV, CDR2 YYDKDF (reference sequence). DNA for the CDR3: TGTGCCACCAGCAGGCAGGGCACCAATCAGCCCCAGCATTTT. Its protein is CATSRQGTNQPQHF.

V is TRBV5-1 and J is TRBJ1-2; 9 bases are a match to TRBD1. The V gene's germline CDR1 is SGHRS and CDR2 YFSETQ. The CDR3 contains 17 residues. The trim removed 1 base at V and 0 bases at J, leaving 7 bases unmatched. The CDR3 loop is CASSLLSRDRANYGYTF. The CDR3 DNA reads TGCGCCAGCAGCTTGCTATCCCGGGACAGGGCTAACTATGGCTACACCTTC.

V and J are TRBV28 and TRBJ1-1, with a weak D call TRBD1 (6 bases). The CDR3 is made up of 14 amino acids. Per the germline V gene, CDR1 is MDHEN and CDR2 is SYDVKM. Trimming stripped 11 bases from V and 3 bases from J, with 19 bases between. CDR3: CAAKGLAGDTEAFF. The CDR3 DNA sequence: TGTGCCGCGAAGGGCTTGGCAGGGGACACTGAAGCTTTCTTT.

The V call is TRBV28, the J call TRBJ1-5; D not certain. Trimming cost V 4 bases and J 2 bases, with 18 bases left between them. From germline, CDR1 is MDHEN and CDR2 SYDVKM. The CDR3 contains 17 residues. DNA for the CDR3: TGTGCCAGCAGTTCCCTATCTAGTCCGAGGGGCAATCAGCCCCAGCATTTT. Translated, it gives CASSSLSSPRGNQPQHF.

The chain is built from TRBV24-1 and TRBJ2-1; TRBD1 aligns across 7 bases. Looked up from germline, CDR1 is KGHDR and CDR2 is SFDVKD. The CDR3 sequence is 14 residues long. After removal of 7 bases from V and 7 bases from J, the junction contained 9 bases not matched to a gene. CDR3 nucleotides: TGTGCCACCAGAGGTTCAGGGGGTAGGAATGAGCAGTTCTTC. This codes for CATRGSGGRNEQFF.

The chain combines TRBV27 with TRBJ2-4, with TRBD2 identical over 10 bases. This CDR3 comprises 18 residues. CDR1 is MNHEY, CDR2 SMNVEV, per germline (reference sequence). Trimming cost V 1 base and J 1 base; bases outside gene matches: 7. The CDR3 coding sequence is TGTGCCAGCAGTTTATTTTCTAGCGGGAGTAGGGCCAAAAACATTCAGTACTTC. It yields the protein CASSLFSSGSRAKNIQYF.

V is TRBV18 and J is TRBJ1-4, with a tentative D call TRBD1 (5 bases). The V end was cut by 2 bases, the J end by 4 bases, with 11 bases between. The CDR3 is 15 residues long. Germline loops: CDR1 KGHSH, CDR2 LQKENI. CDR3 sequence (DNA): TGTGCCAGCTCACCAAGGGGCAGCTATAATGAAAAACTGTTTTTT. It encodes CASSPRGSYNEKLFF.

The chain employs TRBV21-1 and TRBJ1-4. TRBV21-1 is termed a pseudogene. This CDR3 is 15 amino acids long. CDR3 in amino acids: CASSSNPGRDLGMFF. In DNA form, the CDR3 reads TGTGCCAGCAGCTCAAACCCTGGGCGGGATCTAGGGATGTTTTTT.

The chain combines TRBV19 with TRBJ1-3; 7 bases map to TRBD1. The trim removed 9 bases at V and 0 bases at J, leaving 5 bases unmatched. From germline, CDR1 is LNHDA and CDR2 SQIVND (reference sequence). This CDR3 has 14 amino acids. CDR3 region: CASGQAHSGNTIYF. The CDR3 region has the DNA TGTGCCAGCGGACAGGCCCACTCTGGAAACACCATATATTTT. Together with reference TRBV19 and TRBJ1-3, the CDR3 gives the full variable domain: DGGITQSPKYLFRKEGQNVTLSCEQNLNHDAMYWYRQDPGQGLRLIYYSQIVNDFQKGDIAEGYSVSREKKESFPLTVTSAQKNPTAFYLCASGQAHSGNTIYFGEGSWLTVV.